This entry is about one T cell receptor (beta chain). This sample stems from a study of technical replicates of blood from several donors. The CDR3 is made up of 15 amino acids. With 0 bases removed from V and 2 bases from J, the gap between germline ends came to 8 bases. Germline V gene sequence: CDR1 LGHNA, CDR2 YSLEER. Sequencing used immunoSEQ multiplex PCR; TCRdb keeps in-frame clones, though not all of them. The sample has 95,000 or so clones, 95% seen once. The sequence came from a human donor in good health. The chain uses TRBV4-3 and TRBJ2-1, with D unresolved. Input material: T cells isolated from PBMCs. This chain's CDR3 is CASSQEWRTYNEQFF. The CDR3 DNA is TGCGCCAGCAGCCAAGAATGGCGGACCTACAATGAGCAGTTCTTC.